A single sample is the source of the 26 T cell receptor beta chains below, sequenced in a study of cytomegalovirus exposure and HLA in healthy donors. The method was immunoSEQ multiplex PCR; TCRdb's version includes in-frame clones alone and lacks a portion of them. The sample consists of some 180,000 clones, approximately 78% of them appearing once. The sequenced sample consisted of PBMCs. These receptors were collected from a woman aged 25 to 39 in good health and CMV-seronegative.

CDR3 bases: TGTGCCACCAGCAGCGAGCGGGGGGGCGTGGATGAGCAGTTCTTC. Translating it yields CATSSERGGVDEQFF. The V gene is TRBV15, the J gene TRBJ2-1; 10 nucleotides line up with TRBD2. This CDR3 is 15 amino acids long. V lost 3 bases to trimming and J lost 8 bases; unmatched junction nucleotides: 7. CDR1 and CDR2 from the germline V gene are LNHNV and YYDKDF (reference sequence).

The genes are TRBV30 and TRBJ2-7; TRBD2 agrees at 7 bases. J was trimmed by 0 bases and V by 0 bases; bases with no gene match: 2. The CDR3 is 14 amino acids. Germline-derived CDR1 and CDR2 are GTSNPN and SVGIG (reference sequence). The CDR3 loop reads CAWSVGGSSYEQYF. In DNA form, the CDR3 reads TGTGCCTGGAGTGTGGGGGGGAGCTCCTACGAGCAGTACTTC.

The chain recombines TRBV5-1 with TRBJ1-5, with TRBD1 identical over 8 bases. The ends lost 7 bases at V and 2 bases at J; junction bases unmatched: 11. Germline CDR1 SGHRS, CDR2 YFSETQ. CDR3 length: 16 amino acids. The chain's CDR3 is CASVAGGQAGNQPQHF. The CDR3, as DNA: TGCGCCAGCGTCGCCGGGGGACAGGCGGGCAATCAGCCCCAGCATTTT.

V is TRBV6-1 and J is TRBJ2-6; D might be TRBD1 (6 bases). The V and J ends lost 3 bases and 4 bases respectively, with 13 bases between them. The V gene's germline CDR1 is MNHNS and CDR2 SASEGT. The CDR3 consists of 16 residues. The CDR3: CASSDRGRVGANVLTF. The CDR3 nucleotides are TGTGCCAGCAGTGACAGGGGTAGAGTGGGGGCCAACGTCCTGACTTTC.

The gene calls are TRBV5-4 and TRBJ2-7; 7 bases fit TRBD2. CDR1 is SGHNT and CDR2 is YYREEE in the germline V gene (reference sequence). With V trimmed by 4 bases and J by 2 bases, 9 bases remained unmatched. The CDR3 length is 15 residues. In DNA, the CDR3 is TGTGCCAGCAGCACCTGGGGAGGGACCCCCTACGAGCAGTACTTC. This encodes CASSTWGGTPYEQYF.

Only one count was recorded for this clone. The chain couples TRBV7-2 to TRBJ2-7; 13 bases align to TRBD2. J lost 1 base, V lost 4 bases, and 7 bases had no gene match. This CDR3 is built from 17 residues. CDR1 is SGHTA and CDR2 is FQGNSA in the germline V gene. Here the CDR3 reads CASSSLAGGKGSYEQYF. CDR3 sequence (DNA): TGTGCCAGCAGCTCACTAGCGGGAGGGAAAGGGTCCTACGAGCAGTACTTC.

As for this clone: The same CDR3 arises from other DNA sequences in this sample as well. The genes are TRBV11-2 and TRBJ2-1, with 13 bases fitting TRBD2. The germline gives CDR1 SGHAT, CDR2 FQNNGV. The V and J ends lost 5 bases and 6 bases, in that order; junction bases with no gene match: 4. The CDR3 totals 15 residues. The CDR3, as DNA: TGTGCCAGCAGCCCCGGGACTAGCGGGGCCAATGAGCAGTTCTTC. It yields the protein CASSPGTSGANEQFF.

The chain is built from TRBV30 and TRBJ2-1, with 8 bases aligning to TRBD2. Germline lookup yields CDR1 GTSNPN and CDR2 SVGIG (reference sequence). Germline trimming cut 1 base from V and 8 bases from J; bases unmatched to any gene: 7. The CDR3 extends over 14 amino acids. The CDR3: CAWSGGVAGYEQFF. For the CDR3, the DNA is TGTGCCTGGAGTGGAGGAGTAGCGGGATATGAGCAGTTCTTC. The entire variable domain, with the rest obtained from reference TRBV30 and TRBJ2-1, is as follows: SQTIHQWPATLVQPVGSPLSLECTVEGTSNPNLYWYRQAAGRGLQLLFYSVGIGQISSEVPQNLSASRPQDRQFILSSKKLLLSDSGFYLCAWSGGVAGYEQFFGPGTRLTVL.

This clone was counted once. This chain connects TRBV7-8 to TRBJ2-6, with unresolved D. Germline lookup yields CDR1 SGHVS and CDR2 FQNEAQ. The CDR3 consists of 13 residues. V lost 2 bases and J 4 bases, leaving 3 bases between the germline ends. The CDR3 DNA sequence: TGTGCCAGCAGCTTACTGGGGGCCAACGTCCTGACTTTC. Translated, it gives CASSLLGANVLTF.

The chain combines TRBV18 with TRBJ2-7; 9 positions agree with TRBD1. V gave up 3 bases and J gave up 4 bases; unmatched junction bases: 7. This CDR3 spans 15 amino acids. CDR1 is KGHSH, CDR2 LQKENI, per germline. The CDR3 DNA reads as TGTGCCAGCTCACCCGGGACAGGGATAGGTTACGAGCAGTACTTC. Protein: CASSPGTGIGYEQYF.

This clone was seen only once. This chain joins TRBV6-1 and TRBJ1-4; no definite D call. V was cut by 6 bases and J by 2 bases, with 13 bases left in between. CDR1 is MNHNS and CDR2 is SASEGT in the germline V gene. The CDR3 has 15 amino acids. CDR3 protein: CASRVGGYTNEKLFF. The CDR3 nucleotides are TGTGCCAGCAGGGTCGGAGGGTACACTAATGAAAAACTGTTTTTT.

This clone was detected once. The chain carries TRBV9 and TRBJ2-5; TRBD1 agrees at 9 bases. With 6 bases clipped from V and 4 bases from J, the junction kept 7 bases outside the gene matches. This CDR3 comprises 14 residues. Germline V gives CDR1 SGDLS, CDR2 YYNGEE. The CDR3 spells CASTKSQGAETQYF. The CDR3 DNA follows: TGTGCCAGCACCAAATCACAGGGGGCAGAGACCCAGTACTTC.

The V call is TRBV18, the J call TRBJ1-1; a weak D match, TRBD1 (5 bases). This CDR3 contains 14 residues. In germline, CDR1 is KGHSH, CDR2 LQKENI. V lost 6 bases and J 3 bases, leaving 14 bases between the germline ends. The CDR3 region has the DNA TGTGCCAGCTCGCCGATGCGGGGGGACACTGAAGCTTTCTTT. Its translation is CASSPMRGDTEAFF.

This chain uses TRBV28 with TRBJ1-3; 7 positions match TRBD1. The CDR3 contains 14 residues. Trimming at V came to 3 bases and at J to 6 bases, leaving 5 bases not matched to a gene. In germline, CDR1 is MDHEN, CDR2 SYDVKM. The CDR3 coding sequence is TGTGCCAGCAGTTTTGGGACAGCAATAAACACCATATATTTT. It encodes CASSFGTAINTIYF. Filled out from reference TRBV28 and TRBJ1-3, the complete variable domain reads DVKVTQSSRYLVKRTGEKVFLECVQDMDHENMFWYRQDPGLGLRLIYFSYDVKMKEKGDIPEGYSVSREKKERFSLILESASTNQTSMYLCASSFGTAINTIYFGEGSWLTVV.

The chain is built from TRBV29-1 and TRBJ1-1; D call uncertain. The CDR3 contains 12 residues. The V end lost 4 bases, the J end lost 0 bases, and 6 bases lay between the germline ends. Germline V gene data show CDR1 as SQVTM and CDR2 as ANQGSEA. The DNA for the CDR3 is TGCAGCGTTGTACAGCTGAACACTGAAGCTTTCTTT. Translation gives CSVVQLNTEAFF.

As DNA, the CDR3 is TGTGCCAGCAGCTCCGGGACAGTAATGGAAAAACTGTTTTTT. Translation gives CASSSGTVMEKLFF. This sequence joins TRBV7-9 and TRBJ1-4; 7 bases line up with TRBD1. The CDR3 has 14 residues. The ends lost 4 bases at V and 8 bases at J; junction bases unmatched: 7. The germline V gene has CDR1 SEHNR and CDR2 FQNEAQ (reference sequence). Full variable domain (missing parts from reference TRBV7-9 and TRBJ1-4): DTGVSQNPRHKITKRGQNVTFRCDPISEHNRLYWYRQTLGQGPEFLTYFQNEAQLEKSRLLSDRFSAERPKGSFSTLEIQRTEQGDSAMYLCASSSGTVMEKLFFGSGTQLSVL.

CDR3 coding DNA: TGTGCCAGCAGCTCGTGGGACAGGGGAACCAATCAGCCCCAGCATTTT. Translation gives CASSSWDRGTNQPQHF. The J gene is TRBJ1-5, the V gene TRBV7-9, with TRBD1 matching 10 bases. V shed 4 bases, J shed 3 bases, and the junction held 6 bases outside the gene matches. The CDR3 consists of 16 residues. From germline, CDR1 is SEHNR and CDR2 FQNEAQ (reference sequence).

V and J are TRBV27 and TRBJ2-7; D unclear. The CDR3 totals 15 residues. The V end was cut by 6 bases, the J end by 4 bases, with 19 bases between. Germline V gene data show CDR1 as MNHEY and CDR2 as SMNVEV (reference sequence). The CDR3 nucleotides are TGTGCCAGCAGCAGTTTCGGCAGGTCCGTGTACGAGCAGTACTTC. Its protein product is CASSSFGRSVYEQYF.

This clone was seen a single time. This chain links TRBV27 with TRBJ1-2; D is unresolved. Trimming pared 1 base from V and 0 bases from J, leaving 15 bases between. CDR3 length: 17 amino acids. Germline CDR1 and CDR2: MNHEY and SMNVEV (reference sequence). The DNA of the CDR3 is TGTGCCAGCAGTTTATTTTCGTCTCCTCCTACTAACTATGGCTACACCTTC. Its protein product is CASSLFSSPPTNYGYTF.

J is TRBJ2-6 and V is TRBV5-1; 7 bases map to TRBD1. Trimming cost V 3 bases and J 0 bases; bases outside gene matches: 6. The CDR3 contains 17 residues. The germline V gene encodes CDR1 SGHRS and CDR2 YFSETQ. Here the CDR3 reads CASSWDSSSSGANVLTF. CDR3 sequence (DNA): TGCGCCAGCAGCTGGGACAGTTCCAGCTCTGGGGCCAACGTCCTGACTTTC.

The V and J genes are TRBV30 and TRBJ1-4; D is perhaps TRBD1 (5 bases). Per the germline V gene, CDR1 is GTSNPN and CDR2 is SVGIG (reference sequence). Trimming pared 4 bases from V and 3 bases from J, leaving 12 bases between. The CDR3 runs to 14 residues. The CDR3 is CAWTHGASNEKLFF. DNA of the CDR3: TGTGCCTGGACCCATGGGGCCTCTAATGAAAAACTGTTTTTT.

The chain recombines TRBV7-9 with TRBJ1-2, with 8 bases matching TRBD1. From germline, CDR1 is SEHNR and CDR2 FQNEAQ (reference sequence). This CDR3 has 15 residues. Unmatched junction bases numbered 7, after V lost 0 bases and J lost 7 bases. Written as DNA, the CDR3 is TGTGCCAGCAGCTTAGCGGCAGGGGGCAATGTTGGCTACACCTTC. Encoded protein: CASSLAAGGNVGYTF. The entire variable domain, with the rest obtained from reference TRBV7-9 and TRBJ1-2, is as follows: DTGVSQNPRHKITKRGQNVTFRCDPISEHNRLYWYRQTLGQGPEFLTYFQNEAQLEKSRLLSDRFSAERPKGSFSTLEIQRTEQGDSAMYLCASSLAAGGNVGYTFGSGTRLTVV.

The V and J genes are TRBV27 and TRBJ1-2; tentative D call: TRBD1 (6 bases). V shed 6 bases and J shed 1 base, with 12 bases lying between them. The germline V gene encodes CDR1 MNHEY and CDR2 SMNVEV (reference sequence). This CDR3 is 14 amino acids long. The CDR3 DNA sequence: TGTGCCAGCAGCCCACAGGACAGTAACTATGGCTACACCTTC. Its protein is CASSPQDSNYGYTF.

The CDR3 here is CASRTGGVGTEAFF. Written as DNA, the CDR3 is TGTGCCAGCAGAACAGGGGGCGTCGGAACTGAAGCTTTCTTT. This chain links TRBV6-1 with TRBJ1-1; 9 bases map to TRBD1. Germline CDR1 reads MNHNS; CDR2 reads SASEGT. The J segment lost 5 bases and the V segment lost 6 bases, leaving 7 bases of the junction unmatched. There are 14 residues in the CDR3.

The V and J genes are TRBV4-2 and TRBJ2-3; D may be TRBD2 (5 bases). The CDR3 totals 16 residues. V shed 3 bases and J shed 6 bases, with 19 bases lying between them. Germline V gene sequence: CDR1 LGHNA, CDR2 YNFKEQ. In nucleotides, the CDR3 is TGTGCCAGCAGCCAGGCCCGAGCGACCGGGGTGGATACGCAGTATTTT. It is translated as CASSQARATGVDTQYF.

The rearrangement links TRBV6-5 to TRBJ1-1; the match to TRBD1 covers 8 bases. Losses at the gene ends were 6 bases for V and 0 bases for J; bases not matched to a gene: 6. The CDR3 loop spans 15 amino acids. Germline assignment: CDR1 MNHEY and CDR2 SVGAGI. Here the CDR3 DNA reads TGTGCCAGCAGCAGGGACAGGAGCATGAACACTGAAGCTTTCTTT. Translated: CASSRDRSMNTEAFF.